A selection of T cell receptor beta chains follows, all from one sample in a study of T cell repertoires in cytomegalovirus infection. Using its own MiXCR run on the reads, TCRdb lists one record per CDR3 protein. The sample holds 110,000 or so distinct CDR3 sequences, around 30% seen once. These receptors' antigens are unknown. Sequenced here: CD8+ T cells from cultured PBMCs, sampled from culture after CMV antigen stimulation. The receptor source for this set is a human donor in good health (CMV status not recorded). Some clones in this sample may be carry-over from other donors' samples. CDR3s include the opening cysteine and the closing phenylalanine or tryptophan. The D gene is left open where the match is weak. Not all rows give a size; the values are once, few, many and, for expanded clones, a class.

v_call: TRBV6-1; d_call: NA; clone_size: few; j_call: TRBJ2-1; cdr3_nt: TGTGCCAGCAGTGCTCCGAGAGACAGCTACAATGAGCAGTTCTTC; cdr3_aa: CASSAPRDSYNEQFF
v_call: TRBV27; d_call: NA; clone_size: NA; j_call: TRBJ2-5; cdr3_nt: TGTGCCAGCAGGGGGCCGAGAGAGACCCAGTACTTC; cdr3_aa: CASRGPRETQYF
v_call: TRBV12-3/TRBV12-4; d_call: TRBD1; clone_size: NA; j_call: TRBJ1-5; cdr3_nt: TGTGCCAGCAGTTTCTCAGGGGGCGGCAATCAGCCCCAGCATTTT; cdr3_aa: CASSFSGGGNQPQHF
v_call: TRBV12-3/TRBV12-4; d_call: NA; clone_size: few; j_call: TRBJ2-2; cdr3_nt: TGTGCCAGCAGCAAGCGGACAGCGATCACCGGGGAGCTGTTTTTT; cdr3_aa: CASSKRTAITGELFF
v_call: TRBV11-2; d_call: NA; clone_size: NA; j_call: TRBJ2-7; cdr3_nt: TGTGCCAGCAGCCCCCTTGGGGGAACCTACGAGCAGTACTTC; cdr3_aa: CASSPLGGTYEQYF
v_call: TRBV4-1; d_call: NA; clone_size: few; j_call: TRBJ1-1; cdr3_nt: TGCGCCAGCAGCCAAGCGGGCACTGAAGCTTTCTTT; cdr3_aa: CASSQAGTEAFF
v_call: TRBV19; d_call: NA; clone_size: NA; j_call: TRBJ2-2; cdr3_nt: TGTGCCAGTACTACGAGCCATTACACCGGGGAGCTGTTTTTT; cdr3_aa: CASTTSHYTGELFF
v_call: TRBV25-1; d_call: TRBD1; clone_size: NA; j_call: TRBJ1-1; cdr3_nt: TGTGCCAGCAGTGCGTCGCAGGGGGACACTGAAGCTTTCTTT; cdr3_aa: CASSASQGDTEAFF
v_call: TRBV6-1; d_call: NA; clone_size: few; j_call: TRBJ1-1; cdr3_nt: TGTGCCAGCATCCAAATCGGGGGCGGCACTGAAGCTTTCTTT; cdr3_aa: CASIQIGGGTEAFF
v_call: TRBV7-9; d_call: TRBD1; clone_size: NA; j_call: TRBJ2-3; cdr3_nt: TGTGCCAGCAGCCATTGGGACAGGGGGGCCACAGATACGCAGTATTTT; cdr3_aa: CASSHWDRGATDTQYF
v_call: TRBV5-1; d_call: NA; clone_size: few; j_call: TRBJ1-2; cdr3_nt: TGCGCCAGCAGCTTGAGAGAGGAAGGAAAAGCCTACTATGGCTACACCTTC; cdr3_aa: CASSLREEGKAYYGYTF
v_call: TRBV19; d_call: TRBD1; clone_size: few; j_call: TRBJ1-1; cdr3_nt: TGTGCCAGTAGTATGTGGGACAGGGAGCAGTGGCGAGAAGCTTTCTTT; cdr3_aa: CASSMWDREQWREAFF
v_call: TRBV27; d_call: NA; clone_size: NA; j_call: TRBJ2-7; cdr3_nt: TGTGCCAGCAGTTTTTGGCGGGGAAGTCGAGAGCAGTACTTC; cdr3_aa: CASSFWRGSREQYF
v_call: TRBV20-1; d_call: TRBD2; clone_size: once; j_call: TRBJ2-2; cdr3_nt: TGCAGTGCTAGACACAGATTGAACGGGGGGGCTAACGGGGAGCTGTTTTTT; cdr3_aa: CSARHRLNGGANGELFF
v_call: TRBV7-2; d_call: TRBD1; clone_size: few; j_call: TRBJ1-4; cdr3_nt: TGTGCCAGCAGCTCAGGGACAGATTACCTCACTAATGAAAAACTGTTTTTT; cdr3_aa: CASSSGTDYLTNEKLFF
v_call: TRBV20-1; d_call: NA; clone_size: NA; j_call: TRBJ2-1; cdr3_nt: TGCAGTGCCCAAACTCAGTTAAGCGATGAGCAGTTCTTC; cdr3_aa: CSAQTQLSDEQFF
v_call: TRBV6-1; d_call: NA; clone_size: NA; j_call: TRBJ1-4; cdr3_nt: TGTGCCAGCAGTAGACTAGGACACCTATCGAATGAAAAACTGTTTTTT; cdr3_aa: CASSRLGHLSNEKLFF
v_call: TRBV19; d_call: NA; clone_size: few; j_call: TRBJ1-2; cdr3_nt: TGTGCCACAAACCTCTTCGGGGATGTGGTCTATGGCTACACCTTC; cdr3_aa: CATNLFGDVVYGYTF
v_call: TRBV7-8; d_call: NA; clone_size: many; j_call: TRBJ2-5; cdr3_nt: TGTGCCAGCAGCTCCCCTTGGGGTCTACAAGAGACCCAGTACTTC; cdr3_aa: CASSSPWGLQETQYF
v_call: TRBV20-1; d_call: NA; clone_size: NA; j_call: TRBJ1-4; cdr3_nt: TGCAGTGCTAGAGATCCGTATCGCAGGGTCGGCGAAAAACTGTTTTTT; cdr3_aa: CSARDPYRRVGEKLFF
v_call: TRBV7-9; d_call: NA; clone_size: NA; j_call: TRBJ1-1; cdr3_nt: TGTGCCAGCAGCTTTTTCTGGGGGCCTAACACTGAAGCTTTCTTT; cdr3_aa: CASSFFWGPNTEAFF
v_call: TRBV20-1; d_call: TRBD2; clone_size: few; j_call: TRBJ2-1; cdr3_nt: TGCAGTGCAATTAGCGGGGACCACAATGAGCAGTTCTTC; cdr3_aa: CSAISGDHNEQFF
v_call: TRBV5-1; d_call: NA; clone_size: NA; j_call: TRBJ2-7; cdr3_nt: TGCGCCAGCAGCTGGGAGACCGCGTCCTACGAGCAGTACTTC; cdr3_aa: CASSWETASYEQYF
v_call: TRBV6-8; d_call: TRBD2; clone_size: many; j_call: TRBJ2-5; cdr3_nt: TGTGCCAGCATTACAAGCGGGGGAGAGACCCAGTACTTC; cdr3_aa: CASITSGGETQYF
v_call: TRBV7-2; d_call: NA; clone_size: NA; j_call: TRBJ1-2; cdr3_nt: TGTGCCAGCAGCCCCCTGCCTGAAGGGTCTAGTGGCTACACCTTC; cdr3_aa: CASSPLPEGSSGYTF
v_call: TRBV5-1; d_call: NA; clone_size: many; j_call: TRBJ2-7; cdr3_nt: TGCGCCAGCAGCTTGGCAACTAGTTACGAGCAGTACTTC; cdr3_aa: CASSLATSYEQYF
v_call: TRBV29-1; d_call: TRBD1; clone_size: few; j_call: TRBJ1-5; cdr3_nt: TGCAGCGTTGATCTGTTGGGATTTAAGGGACAGGCAATCAATCAGCCCCAGCATTTT; cdr3_aa: CSVDLLGFKGQAINQPQHF
v_call: TRBV7-9; d_call: NA; clone_size: NA; j_call: TRBJ1-1; cdr3_nt: TGTGCCAGCAGCTTAGAGACGAGGAACACTGAAGCTTTCTTT; cdr3_aa: CASSLETRNTEAFF
v_call: TRBV2; d_call: TRBD2; clone_size: NA; j_call: TRBJ2-2; cdr3_nt: TGTGCCAGCAGTGAAGTTGCGGGGGGCATCACCGGGGAGCTGTTTTTT; cdr3_aa: CASSEVAGGITGELFF
v_call: TRBV2; d_call: NA; clone_size: few; j_call: TRBJ2-1; cdr3_nt: TGTGCCAGCAGAGGGGGTTTCAATGAGCAGTTCTTC; cdr3_aa: CASRGGFNEQFF
v_call: TRBV9; d_call: TRBD2; clone_size: NA; j_call: TRBJ2-7; cdr3_nt: TGTGCCAGCAGCCCCCGACTAGCGGGGGACTACGAGCAGTACTTC; cdr3_aa: CASSPRLAGDYEQYF
v_call: TRBV4-1; d_call: TRBD1; clone_size: few; j_call: TRBJ1-5; cdr3_nt: TGCGCCAGCAGCCAAGATCAAGGACAGGGTCGGCCCCAGCATTTT; cdr3_aa: CASSQDQGQGRPQHF
v_call: TRBV5-4; d_call: NA; clone_size: NA; j_call: TRBJ1-1; cdr3_nt: TGTGCCAGCAGCTTCGTTGCGGGGATCACTGAAGCTTTCTTT; cdr3_aa: CASSFVAGITEAFF
v_call: TRBV10-3; d_call: NA; clone_size: many; j_call: TRBJ2-7; cdr3_nt: TGTGCCATCAGTGAGTCTGCAGGAGCCTCACCTTACGAGCAGTACTTC; cdr3_aa: CAISESAGASPYEQYF
v_call: TRBV7-6; d_call: NA; clone_size: NA; j_call: TRBJ2-1; cdr3_nt: TGTGCCAGCAGACCCGGGGTGGGGGCAGGCAATGAGCAGTTCTTC; cdr3_aa: CASRPGVGAGNEQFF
v_call: TRBV6-5; d_call: NA; clone_size: NA; j_call: TRBJ2-3; cdr3_nt: TGTGCCAGCAGTTACCTCGGCCCCAGCACAGATACGCAGTATTTT; cdr3_aa: CASSYLGPSTDTQYF
v_call: TRBV2; d_call: NA; clone_size: NA; j_call: TRBJ2-2; cdr3_nt: TGTGCCAGCTCGGCGAACACCGGGGAGCTGTTTTTT; cdr3_aa: CASSANTGELFF
v_call: TRBV11-2; d_call: NA; clone_size: once; j_call: TRBJ1-6; cdr3_nt: TGTGCCAGCAGCGTCCTAACAGGAGTGCCGAATTCACCCCTCCACTTT; cdr3_aa: CASSVLTGVPNSPLHF
v_call: TRBV6-1; d_call: NA; clone_size: few; j_call: TRBJ2-1; cdr3_nt: TGTGCCAGCAGTTTGGGACTCGTCTCCTACAATGAGCAGTTCTTC; cdr3_aa: CASSLGLVSYNEQFF
v_call: TRBV4-3; d_call: TRBD1; clone_size: NA; j_call: TRBJ2-7; cdr3_nt: TGCGCCAGCAGTTCCGGGACAGGGAACTACGAGCAGTACTTC; cdr3_aa: CASSSGTGNYEQYF
v_call: TRBV11-1; d_call: NA; clone_size: many; j_call: TRBJ2-7; cdr3_nt: TGTGCCAGCAGCGCCGCTTCAAACTACGAGCAGTACTTC; cdr3_aa: CASSAASNYEQYF
v_call: TRBV11-2; d_call: TRBD2; clone_size: NA; j_call: TRBJ2-3; cdr3_nt: TGTGCCAGCAGCTTACTAGCGGGGGGACCAGATACGCAGTATTTT; cdr3_aa: CASSLLAGGPDTQYF
v_call: TRBV4-1; d_call: TRBD2; clone_size: NA; j_call: TRBJ2-3; cdr3_nt: TGCGCCAGCAGCCAAGGCGGGGGGGTGTTGGGTCCTCCCACAGATACGCAGTATTTT; cdr3_aa: CASSQGGGVLGPPTDTQYF
v_call: TRBV7-2; d_call: NA; clone_size: once; j_call: TRBJ1-3; cdr3_nt: TGTGCCAGCAGCCCAGCGACGGTCTCTGGAAACACCATATATTTT; cdr3_aa: CASSPATVSGNTIYF
v_call: TRBV7-6; d_call: TRBD1; clone_size: NA; j_call: TRBJ2-5; cdr3_nt: TGTGCCAGCAGCTTAAGACAGGGGAACGAAGAGACCCAGTACTTC; cdr3_aa: CASSLRQGNEETQYF
v_call: TRBV7-8; d_call: NA; clone_size: NA; j_call: TRBJ1-2; cdr3_nt: NA; cdr3_aa: CASSPSSVRAGSNYGYTF
v_call: TRBV19; d_call: NA; clone_size: few; j_call: TRBJ2-3; cdr3_nt: TGTGCCAGTAGTATGGAACAGGCCCGCACAGATACGCAGTATTTT; cdr3_aa: CASSMEQARTDTQYF
v_call: TRBV6-4; d_call: NA; clone_size: NA; j_call: TRBJ2-7; cdr3_nt: TGTGCCAGCAGTGAAAGGCCGGGCTCCTACGAGCAGTACTTC; cdr3_aa: CASSERPGSYEQYF
v_call: TRBV6-5; d_call: TRBD1; clone_size: NA; j_call: TRBJ2-4; cdr3_nt: TGTGCCAGCAGTGAAGAAGACAGGGAGAGCGACATTCAGTACTTC; cdr3_aa: CASSEEDRESDIQYF
v_call: TRBV18; d_call: NA; clone_size: NA; j_call: TRBJ2-5; cdr3_nt: TGTGCCAGCTCACCACCGTCGGGGATGGAGACCCAGTACTTC; cdr3_aa: CASSPPSGMETQYF
v_call: TRBV7-9; d_call: NA; clone_size: many; j_call: TRBJ2-3; cdr3_nt: TGTGCCAGCAGCCCCCGGACGGGTGCAGATACGCAGTATTTT; cdr3_aa: CASSPRTGADTQYF
v_call: TRBV7-9; d_call: NA; clone_size: many; j_call: TRBJ1-2; cdr3_nt: TGTGCCAGCGCCAGAACAGAAGTTAACTATGGCTACACCTTC; cdr3_aa: CASARTEVNYGYTF